This entry describes one T cell receptor (beta chain). Sequencing used immunoSEQ multiplex PCR; TCRdb keeps in-frame clones, though not all of them. The sample consists of about 270,000 clones, more than 80% of them appearing once. This sample is drawn from a study of blood T cell repertoires in COVID-19. Trimming removed 6 bases at V and 6 bases at J, with 14 bases between. CDR1 is MDHEN and CDR2 is SYDVKM in the germline V gene. The CDR3 runs 13 residues. The clonotype comes from a woman in her 30s with acute COVID-19. This chain joins TRBV28 and TRBJ1-2; the D is unclear. Sequenced input: PBMCs or T cells enriched from blood (not recorded which). CDR3 sequence reads: CASRPHGRDGYTF. The CDR3 nucleotides read TGTGCCAGCAGACCCCACGGGAGGGATGGCTACACCTTC.